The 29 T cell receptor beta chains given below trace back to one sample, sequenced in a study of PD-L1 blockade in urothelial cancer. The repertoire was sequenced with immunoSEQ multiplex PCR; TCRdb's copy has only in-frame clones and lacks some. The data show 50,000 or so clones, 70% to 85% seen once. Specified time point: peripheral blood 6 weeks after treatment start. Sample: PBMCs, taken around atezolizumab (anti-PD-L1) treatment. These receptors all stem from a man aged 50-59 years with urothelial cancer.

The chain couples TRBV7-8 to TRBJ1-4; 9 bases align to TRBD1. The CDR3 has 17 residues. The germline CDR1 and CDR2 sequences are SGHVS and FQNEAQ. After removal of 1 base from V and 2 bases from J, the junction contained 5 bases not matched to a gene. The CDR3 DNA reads TGTGCCAGCAGCTTAGGCGGGACAGGGTTTACTAATGAAAAACTGTTTTTT. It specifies CASSLGGTGFTNEKLFF.

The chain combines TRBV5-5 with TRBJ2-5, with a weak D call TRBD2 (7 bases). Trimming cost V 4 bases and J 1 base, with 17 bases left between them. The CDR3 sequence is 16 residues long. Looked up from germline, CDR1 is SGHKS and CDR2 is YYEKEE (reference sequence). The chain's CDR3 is CASSPPFGGAQETQYF. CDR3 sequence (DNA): TGTGCCAGCAGCCCTCCCTTTGGGGGGGCCCAAGAGACCCAGTACTTC.

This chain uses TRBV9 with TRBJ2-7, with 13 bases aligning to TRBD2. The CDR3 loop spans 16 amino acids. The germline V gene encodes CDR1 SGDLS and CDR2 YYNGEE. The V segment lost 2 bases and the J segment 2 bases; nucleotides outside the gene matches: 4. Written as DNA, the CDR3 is TGTGCCAGCAGCGTCGGACTAGCGGGGGACCCCTACGAGCAGTACTTC. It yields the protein CASSVGLAGDPYEQYF. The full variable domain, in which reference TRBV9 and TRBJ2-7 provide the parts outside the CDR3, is DSGVTQTPKHLITATGQRVTLRCSPRSGDLSVYWYQQSLDQGLQFLIQYYNGEERAKGNILERFSAQQFPDLHSELNLSSLELGDSALYFCASSVGLAGDPYEQYFGPGTRLTVT.

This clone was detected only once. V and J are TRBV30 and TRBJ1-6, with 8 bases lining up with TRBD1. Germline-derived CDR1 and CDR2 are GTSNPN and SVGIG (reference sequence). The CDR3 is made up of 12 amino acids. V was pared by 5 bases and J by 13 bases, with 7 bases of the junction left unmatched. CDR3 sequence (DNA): TGTGCCTGGGGGGACAGGTCCTTCCCCCTCCACTTT. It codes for CAWGDRSFPLHF.

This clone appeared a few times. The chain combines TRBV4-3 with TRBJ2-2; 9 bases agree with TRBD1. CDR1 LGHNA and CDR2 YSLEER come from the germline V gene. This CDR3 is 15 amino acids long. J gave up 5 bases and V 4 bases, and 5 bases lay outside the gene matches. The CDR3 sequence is CASSLTGGGTGELFF. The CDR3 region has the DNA TGCGCCAGCAGCCTAACAGGGGGCGGGACCGGGGAGCTGTTTTTT.

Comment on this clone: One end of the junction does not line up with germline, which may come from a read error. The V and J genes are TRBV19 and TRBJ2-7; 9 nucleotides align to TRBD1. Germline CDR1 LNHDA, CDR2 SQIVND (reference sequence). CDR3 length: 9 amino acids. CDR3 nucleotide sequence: TGTGCCATACCGGGACAGGGAGAATTC. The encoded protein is CAIPGQGEF.

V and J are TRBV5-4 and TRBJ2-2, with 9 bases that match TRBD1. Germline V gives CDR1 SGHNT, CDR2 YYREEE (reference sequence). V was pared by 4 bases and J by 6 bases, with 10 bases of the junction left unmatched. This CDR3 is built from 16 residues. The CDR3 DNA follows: TGTGCCAGCAGCACCGGGACAGGGTCGATCGCCGGGGAGCTGTTTTTT. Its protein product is CASSTGTGSIAGELFF.

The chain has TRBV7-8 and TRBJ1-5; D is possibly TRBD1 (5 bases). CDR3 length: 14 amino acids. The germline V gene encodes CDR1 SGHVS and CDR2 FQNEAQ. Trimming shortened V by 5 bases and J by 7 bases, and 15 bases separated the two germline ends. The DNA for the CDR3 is TGTGCCAGCAGCCTTATCGGGGGTGACCAGCCCCAGCATTTT. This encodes CASSLIGGDQPQHF. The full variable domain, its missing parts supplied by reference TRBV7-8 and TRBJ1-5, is GAGVSQSPRYKVAKRGQDVALRCDPISGHVSLFWYQQALGQGPEFLTYFQNEAQLDKSGLPSDRFFAERPEGSVSTLKIQRTQQEDSAVYLCASSLIGGDQPQHFGDGTRLSIL.

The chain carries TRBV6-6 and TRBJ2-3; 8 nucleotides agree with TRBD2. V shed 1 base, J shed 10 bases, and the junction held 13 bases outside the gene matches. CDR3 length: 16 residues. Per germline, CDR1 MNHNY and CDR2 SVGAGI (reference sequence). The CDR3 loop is CASSYLSGGSTSSQYF. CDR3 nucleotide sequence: TGTGCCAGCAGTTACTTAAGCGGGGGTTCAACGTCGTCGCAGTATTTT.

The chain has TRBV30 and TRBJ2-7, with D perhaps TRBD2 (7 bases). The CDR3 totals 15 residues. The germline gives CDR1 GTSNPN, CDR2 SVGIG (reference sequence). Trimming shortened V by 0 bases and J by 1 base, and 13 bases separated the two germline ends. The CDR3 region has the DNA TGTGCCTGGAGTGTTAAGGGGGGGGGTTCCTACGAGCAGTACTTC. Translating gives CAWSVKGGGSYEQYF.

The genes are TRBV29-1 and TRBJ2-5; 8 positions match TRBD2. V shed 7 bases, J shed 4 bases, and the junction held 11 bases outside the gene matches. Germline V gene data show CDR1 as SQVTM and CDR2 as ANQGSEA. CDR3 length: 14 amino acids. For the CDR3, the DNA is TGCAGCGGAGTACCGAAGCTAGCGGGAGAGACCCAGTACTTC. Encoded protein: CSGVPKLAGETQYF. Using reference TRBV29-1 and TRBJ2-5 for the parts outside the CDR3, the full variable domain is SAVISQKPSRDICQRGTSLTIQCQVDSQVTMMFWYRQQPGQSLTLIATANQGSEATYESGFVIDKFPISRPNLTFSTLTVSNMSPEDSSIYLCSGVPKLAGETQYFGPGTRLLVL.

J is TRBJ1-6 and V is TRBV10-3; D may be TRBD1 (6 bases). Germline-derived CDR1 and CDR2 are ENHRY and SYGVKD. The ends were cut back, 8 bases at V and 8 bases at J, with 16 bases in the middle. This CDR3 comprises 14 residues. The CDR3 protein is CAIGGGQLHSPLHF. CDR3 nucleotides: TGTGCCATCGGTGGGGGGCAGTTACATTCACCCCTCCACTTT.

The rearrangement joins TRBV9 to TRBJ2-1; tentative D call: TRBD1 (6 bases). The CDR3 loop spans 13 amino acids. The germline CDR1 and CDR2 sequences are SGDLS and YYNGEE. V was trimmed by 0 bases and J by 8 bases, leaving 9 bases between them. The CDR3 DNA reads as TGTGCCAGCAGCGTAGGGTCAGGGGATGAGCAGTTCTTC. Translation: CASSVGSGDEQFF.

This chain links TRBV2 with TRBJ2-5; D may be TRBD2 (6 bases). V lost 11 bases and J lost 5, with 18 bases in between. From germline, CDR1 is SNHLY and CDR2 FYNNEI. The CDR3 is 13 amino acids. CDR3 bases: TGTGCCTGCCAGCGGGTAGGGGTGGAGACCCAGTACTTC. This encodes CACQRVGVETQYF.

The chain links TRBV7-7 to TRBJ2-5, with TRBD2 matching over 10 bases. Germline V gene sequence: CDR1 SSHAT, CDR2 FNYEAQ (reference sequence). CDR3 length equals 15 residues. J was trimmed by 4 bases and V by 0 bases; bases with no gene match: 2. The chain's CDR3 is CASSLALAGAETQYF. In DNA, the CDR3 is TGTGCCAGCAGCTTAGCTCTAGCGGGAGCAGAGACCCAGTACTTC.

This CDR3 is CASQDRAGETQYF. The DNA for the CDR3 is TGTGCCAGCCAGGACAGGGCCGGCGAGACCCAGTACTTC. The chain employs TRBV7-9 and TRBJ2-5, with 8 positions matching TRBD1. Germline trimming cut 8 bases from V and 5 bases from J; bases unmatched to any gene: 7. Germline CDR1 reads SEHNR; CDR2 reads FQNEAQ (reference sequence). The CDR3 consists of 13 residues.

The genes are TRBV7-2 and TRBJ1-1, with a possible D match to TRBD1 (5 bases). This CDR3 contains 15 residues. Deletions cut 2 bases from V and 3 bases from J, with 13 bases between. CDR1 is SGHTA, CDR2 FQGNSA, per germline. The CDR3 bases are TGTGCCAGCAGCTTAAGGAGGGGTTGGGACACTGAAGCTTTCTTT. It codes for CASSLRRGWDTEAFF.

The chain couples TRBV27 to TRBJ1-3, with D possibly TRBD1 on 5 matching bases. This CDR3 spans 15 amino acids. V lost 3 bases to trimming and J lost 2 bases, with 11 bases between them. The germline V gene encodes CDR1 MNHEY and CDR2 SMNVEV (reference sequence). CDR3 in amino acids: CASSFQGVPGNTIYF. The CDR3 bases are TGTGCCAGCAGTTTCCAGGGTGTACCTGGAAACACCATATATTTT.

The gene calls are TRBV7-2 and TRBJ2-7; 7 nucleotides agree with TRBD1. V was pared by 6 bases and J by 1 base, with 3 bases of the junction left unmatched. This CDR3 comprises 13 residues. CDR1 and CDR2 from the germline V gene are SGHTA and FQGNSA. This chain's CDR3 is CASRGGGSYEQYF. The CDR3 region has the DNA TGTGCCAGCAGAGGGGGCGGGTCCTACGAGCAGTACTTC. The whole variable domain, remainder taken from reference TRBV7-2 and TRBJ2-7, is GAGVSQSPSNKVTEKGKDVELRCDPISGHTALYWYRQSLGQGLEFLIYFQGNSAPDKSGLPSDRFSAERTGGSVSTLTIQRTQQEDSAVYLCASRGGGSYEQYFGPGTRLTVT.

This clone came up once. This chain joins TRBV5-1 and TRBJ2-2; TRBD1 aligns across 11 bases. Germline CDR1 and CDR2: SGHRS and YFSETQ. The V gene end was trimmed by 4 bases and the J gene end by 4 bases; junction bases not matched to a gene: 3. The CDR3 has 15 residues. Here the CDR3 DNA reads TGCGCCAGCAGCCGGACAGGGGGCAGCACCGGGGAGCTGTTTTTT. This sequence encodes CASSRTGGSTGELFF.

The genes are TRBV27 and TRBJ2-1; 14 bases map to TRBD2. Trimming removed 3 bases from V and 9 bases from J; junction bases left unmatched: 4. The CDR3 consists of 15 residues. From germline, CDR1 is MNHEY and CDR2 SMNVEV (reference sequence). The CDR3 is CASSLGTSGSGEQFF. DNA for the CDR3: TGTGCCAGCAGTTTGGGGACTAGCGGGAGTGGTGAGCAGTTCTTC.

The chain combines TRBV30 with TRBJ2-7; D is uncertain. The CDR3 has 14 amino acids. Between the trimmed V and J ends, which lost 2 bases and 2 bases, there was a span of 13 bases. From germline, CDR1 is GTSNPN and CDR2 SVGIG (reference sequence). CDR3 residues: CAWSRAPGPYEQYF. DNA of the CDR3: TGTGCCTGGAGTAGAGCACCCGGTCCCTACGAGCAGTACTTC.

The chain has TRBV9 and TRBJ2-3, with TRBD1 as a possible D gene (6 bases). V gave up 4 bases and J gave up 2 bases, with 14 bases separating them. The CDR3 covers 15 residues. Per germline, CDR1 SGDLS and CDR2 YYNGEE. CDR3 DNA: TGTGCCAGCAGCCTTGGGGGCGCGATCACAGATACGCAGTATTTT. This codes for CASSLGGAITDTQYF.

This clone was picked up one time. This CDR3 is CASRQGLAPTGELFF. CDR3 bases: TGTGCCAGCAGACAAGGACTAGCTCCCACCGGGGAGCTGTTTTTT. The genes are TRBV9 and TRBJ2-2; TRBD2 matches at 8 bases. Germline V CDR1 and CDR2: SGDLS, YYNGEE. The CDR3 loop spans 15 amino acids. V dropped 5 bases and J dropped 4; count of bases not matched to a gene: 7.

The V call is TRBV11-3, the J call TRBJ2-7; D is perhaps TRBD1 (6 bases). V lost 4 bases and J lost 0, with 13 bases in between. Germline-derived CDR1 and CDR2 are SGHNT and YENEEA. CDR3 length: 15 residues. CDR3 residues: CASSSRGGPSYEQYF. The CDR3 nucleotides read TGTGCCAGCAGCTCTAGAGGGGGACCCTCCTACGAGCAGTACTTC.

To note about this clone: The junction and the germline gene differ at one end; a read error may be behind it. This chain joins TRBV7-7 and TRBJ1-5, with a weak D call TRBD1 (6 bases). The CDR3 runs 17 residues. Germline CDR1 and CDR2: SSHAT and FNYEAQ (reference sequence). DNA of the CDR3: TGTGCTAGCAGCGTAGGGGACCGGGACAAAGGCAATCAGCCCCAGCATTTT. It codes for CASSVGDRDKGNQPQHF.

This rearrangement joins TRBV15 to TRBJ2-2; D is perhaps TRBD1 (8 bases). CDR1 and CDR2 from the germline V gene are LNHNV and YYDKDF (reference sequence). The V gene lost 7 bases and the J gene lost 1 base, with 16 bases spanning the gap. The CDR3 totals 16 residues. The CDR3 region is CATTPGGQVNTGELFF. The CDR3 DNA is TGTGCCACCACCCCGGGGGGACAGGTGAACACCGGGGAGCTGTTTTTT.

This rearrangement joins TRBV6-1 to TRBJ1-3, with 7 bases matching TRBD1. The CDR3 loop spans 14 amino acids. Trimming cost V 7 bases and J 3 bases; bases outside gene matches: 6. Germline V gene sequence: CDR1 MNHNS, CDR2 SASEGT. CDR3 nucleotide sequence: TGTGCCAGCACATTATCAGGGGGTGGAAACACCATATATTTT. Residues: CASTLSGGGNTIYF.

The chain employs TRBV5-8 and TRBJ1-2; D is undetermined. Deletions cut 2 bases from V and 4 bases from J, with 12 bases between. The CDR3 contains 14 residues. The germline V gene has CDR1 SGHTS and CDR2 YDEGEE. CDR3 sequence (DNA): TGTGCCAGCAGCTTAGCGGGGAACGGCTATGGCTACACCTTC. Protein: CASSLAGNGYGYTF. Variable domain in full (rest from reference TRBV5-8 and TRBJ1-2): EAGVTQSPTHLIKTRGQQATLRCSPISGHTSVYWYQQALGLGLQFLLWYDEGEERNRGNFPPRFSGRQFPNYSSELNVNALELEDSALYLCASSLAGNGYGYTFGSGTRLTVV.